These 27 T cell receptor beta chains came from one sample sequenced in a study of cytotoxic CD8 clonotypes in ibrutinib-treated CLL. Assay: immunoSEQ multiplex PCR; the TCRdb copy retains only in-frame clones and omits some. The table has roughly 40,000 clones, about 72% seen once. The sequenced sample was PBMCs, obtained after 12 months of ibrutinib treatment. The origin of the receptors is a human donor with chronic lymphocytic leukemia.

This clone came up once. The chain joins TRBV18 to TRBJ1-3; tentatively, D is TRBD1 (5 bases). CDR3 length: 16 amino acids. The germline CDR1 and CDR2 sequences are KGHSH and LQKENI. Trimming pared 6 bases from V and 0 bases from J, leaving 15 bases between. The CDR3 protein is CASSPTTGSSGNTIYF. Here the CDR3 DNA reads TGTGCCAGCTCCCCGACCACAGGTAGCTCTGGAAACACCATATATTTT.

V and J are TRBV28 and TRBJ1-2, with 9 bases identical to TRBD1. In germline, CDR1 is MDHEN, CDR2 SYDVKM. Trimming removed 5 bases from V and 6 bases from J; junction bases left unmatched: 10. The CDR3 is made up of 15 amino acids. This CDR3 reads CASSKGQGFRDGYTF. CDR3 DNA: TGTGCCAGCAGTAAGGGACAGGGATTTCGAGATGGCTACACCTTC.

The chain uses TRBV5-1 and TRBJ1-4; TRBD1 agrees at 8 bases. Germline assignment: CDR1 SGHRS and CDR2 YFSETQ. The CDR3 totals 17 residues. The V and J ends lost 4 bases and 0 bases, in that order; junction bases with no gene match: 8. The CDR3 DNA is TGCGCCAGCAGCCCCGGACAGGGACCTGCAACTAATGAAAAACTGTTTTTT. As protein: CASSPGQGPATNEKLFF.

This chain links TRBV5-4 with TRBJ2-1; no clear D. Trimming stripped 1 base from V and 5 bases from J, with 16 bases between. Germline-derived CDR1 and CDR2 are SGHNT and YYREEE (reference sequence). The CDR3 has 16 amino acids. This CDR3 reads CASSLRAANPNNEQFF. As DNA, the CDR3 is TGTGCCAGCAGCTTGAGGGCGGCTAACCCCAACAATGAGCAGTTCTTC.

The chain couples TRBV6-5 to TRBJ2-7; no clear D gene. Germline CDR1 and CDR2: MNHEY and SVGAGI. The CDR3 sequence is 13 residues long. V lost 7 bases, J lost 0 bases, and 10 bases lay in between. The CDR3 loop reads CASINPVSYEQYF. CDR3 DNA: TGTGCCAGCATAAACCCCGTCTCCTACGAGCAGTACTTC.

The chain joins TRBV11-2 to TRBJ1-4; 7 bases are shared with TRBD1. The CDR3 totals 14 residues. The J segment lost 4 bases and the V segment lost 5 bases, leaving 4 bases of the junction unmatched. The V gene's germline CDR1 is SGHAT and CDR2 FQNNGV. CDR3 residues: CASSVRDSNEKLFF. The DNA of the CDR3 is TGTGCCAGCAGCGTCCGGGACAGTAATGAAAAACTGTTTTTT.

This rearrangement joins TRBV7-1 to TRBJ2-7, with D unresolved. TRBV7-1 is known as an ORF, though its function is uncertain. The V and J ends lost 4 bases and 3 bases respectively, with 13 bases between them. The CDR3 sequence is 14 residues long. As DNA, the CDR3 is TGTGCCAGCAGCTTAAACCCCCTCCTCTACGAGCAGTACTTC. Its protein is CASSLNPLLYEQYF.

This rearrangement joins TRBV28 to TRBJ1-5; 9 bases line up with TRBD1. The CDR3 loop spans 16 amino acids. Trimming took 6 bases from V and 1 from J; bases not matched to a gene: 7. Germline V lookup: CDR1 MDHEN, CDR2 SYDVKM. CDR3 DNA: TGTGCCAGCAGGAATACAGGGGGCGGCAGCAATCAGCCCCAGCATTTT. Its protein product is CASRNTGGGSNQPQHF.

This clone rates as medium-sized (0.01 to 0.1%). The rearrangement links TRBV12-5 to TRBJ2-1, with 10 bases identical to TRBD2. The CDR3 extends over 17 amino acids. The V segment lost 3 bases and the J segment 8 bases; nucleotides outside the gene matches: 13. From germline, CDR1 is LGHNT and CDR2 FRNRAP. The CDR3 bases are TGTGCTAGTGGTTTCCCCTGGACTAGCGGACACCTGGATGAGCAGTTCTTC. The encoded protein is CASGFPWTSGHLDEQFF. Drawing the rest from reference TRBV12-5 and TRBJ2-1, the complete variable domain is DARVTQTPRHKVTEMGQEVTMRCQPILGHNTVFWYRQTMMQGLELLAYFRNRAPLDDSGMPKDRFSAEMPDATLATLKIQPSEPRDSAVYFCASGFPWTSGHLDEQFFGPGTRLTVL.

The chain recombines TRBV29-1 with TRBJ2-2; D is unclear. V lost 2 bases and J lost 7, with 8 bases in between. Germline CDR1 reads SQVTM; CDR2 reads ANQGSEA. This CDR3 region has 12 residues. The CDR3 here is CSVEWGHGELFF. CDR3 nucleotide sequence: TGCAGCGTTGAATGGGGTCACGGGGAGCTGTTTTTT.

This chain joins TRBV6-5 and TRBJ1-2, with a possible D match to TRBD1 (6 bases). This CDR3 is 13 amino acids long. CDR1 is MNHEY and CDR2 is SVGAGI in the germline V gene. Trimming removed 6 bases from V and 6 bases from J, with 14 bases in between. The CDR3 loop is CASSPRDTDGYTF. In DNA, the CDR3 is TGTGCCAGCAGCCCACGGGACACCGATGGCTACACCTTC.

The DNA of the CDR3 is TGTGCCACCAGCTCCCCGGGGAATGAGCAGTTCTTC. This translates into CATSSPGNEQFF. The rearrangement links TRBV15 to TRBJ2-1; TRBD2 might be the D (5 bases). This CDR3 has 12 residues. Trimming took off 5 bases at V and 7 bases at J, with 9 bases between the two ends. Germline V CDR1 and CDR2: LNHNV, YYDKDF (reference sequence).

This sequence joins TRBV4-2 and TRBJ2-3; 13 positions match TRBD2. The CDR3 covers 18 residues. The germline V gene encodes CDR1 LGHNA and CDR2 YNFKEQ. The trim removed 4 bases at V and 0 bases at J, leaving 7 bases unmatched. DNA for the CDR3: TGTGCCAGCAGCCCAGGCGGACTAGCGGGAGAGAGCACAGATACGCAGTATTTT. This gives the protein CASSPGGLAGESTDTQYF.

The rearrangement joins TRBV25-1 to TRBJ1-1; weak D call: TRBD1 (5 bases). The CDR3 contains 15 residues. Germline V gives CDR1 MGHDK, CDR2 SYGVNS. Between the trimmed V and J ends, which lost 1 base and 5 bases, there was a span of 14 bases. CDR3 nucleotides: TGTGCCAGCAGTGAATCCGGGGGTTGGGGGACTGAAGCTTTCTTT. This translates into CASSESGGWGTEAFF.

V and J are TRBV5-3 and TRBJ2-7; either TRBD1 or TRBD2 may supply D (5 bases each). TRBV5-3 is filed as an ORF, its function uncertain. V shed 8 bases and J shed 6 bases, with 18 bases lying between them. The CDR3 has 13 residues. The CDR3 region has the DNA TGTGCCAGCACCTCTACGGGACGCCGCGAGCAGTACTTC. As protein: CASTSTGRREQYF.

This sequence joins TRBV27 and TRBJ1-5; D is perhaps TRBD1 (5 bases). The CDR3 has 14 residues. Per germline, CDR1 MNHEY and CDR2 SMNVEV (reference sequence). V lost 3 bases and J lost 3, with 9 bases in between. The CDR3 DNA follows: TGTGCCAGCAGTTTGTGGGGGGTCAATCAGCCCCAGCATTTT. It translates to CASSLWGVNQPQHF.

The CDR3 DNA follows: TGTGCCAGCAGCTTAGAGCCTGTGGGAGCCGGGGAGCTGTTTTTT. Its translation: CASSLEPVGAGELFF. This sequence joins TRBV7-8 and TRBJ2-2, with D maybe TRBD2 (5 bases). With 1 base removed from V and 6 bases from J, the gap between germline ends came to 12 bases. The CDR3 is made up of 15 amino acids. Looked up from germline, CDR1 is SGHVS and CDR2 is FQNEAQ.

This clone has just a few counts. The chain links TRBV2 to TRBJ2-7, with a tentative D call TRBD2 (5 bases). The CDR3 sequence is 15 residues long. V dropped 1 base and J dropped 6 bases, with 16 bases sitting between them. Germline V lookup: CDR1 SNHLY, CDR2 FYNNEI. The DNA of the CDR3 is TGTGCCAGCAGTGAAGACTGGGCCGGGATGGGCGAGCAGTACTTC. This gives the protein CASSEDWAGMGEQYF.

The genes are TRBV18 and TRBJ1-1; TRBD1 aligns across 7 bases. CDR3 length: 15 residues. J lost 0 bases, V lost 3 bases, and 4 bases had no gene match. In germline, CDR1 is KGHSH, CDR2 LQKENI. As DNA, the CDR3 is TGTGCCAGCTCACCCCGGCAGGGGGTGAACACTGAAGCTTTCTTT. Its protein product is CASSPRQGVNTEAFF.

The chain has TRBV4-1 and TRBJ1-6; the match to TRBD1 covers 7 bases. The length of the CDR3 is 15 residues. Germline V gives CDR1 MGHRA, CDR2 YSYEKL. Trimming at V came to 4 bases and at J to 6 bases, leaving 6 bases not matched to a gene. The CDR3: CASSLDRDSNSPLHF. CDR3 DNA sequence: TGCGCCAGCAGCCTCGACCGGGACAGTAATTCACCCCTCCACTTT.

DNA of the CDR3: TGTGCCAGCAGCCGGGACAGGGAGCAGCAGTACTTC. Protein product: CASSRDREQQYF. The chain links TRBV11-3 to TRBJ2-7, with TRBD1 matching 9 bases. CDR3 length: 12 residues. Germline lookup yields CDR1 SGHNT and CDR2 YENEEA. V lost 5 bases, J lost 8 bases, and 4 bases stayed unmatched.

The chain carries TRBV6-6 and TRBJ1-1, with 7 bases that match TRBD1. Germline CDR1 is MNHNY and CDR2 is SVGAGI (reference sequence). This CDR3 contains 14 residues. The trim removed 2 bases at V and 4 bases at J, leaving 4 bases unmatched. CDR3 region: CASSYARGGTEAFF. CDR3 bases: TGTGCCAGCAGTTACGCCAGGGGGGGCACTGAAGCTTTCTTT.

The CDR3 coding sequence is TGTGCCAGCAGCCAAACTTCTACCGGGGAGCTGTTTTTT. Amino acid sequence: CASSQTSTGELFF. The chain combines TRBV16 with TRBJ2-2; D gene uncertain. The CDR3 contains 13 residues. V lost 2 bases and J 5 bases, leaving 6 bases between the germline ends. Germline CDR1 and CDR2: KGHSY and FQNENV.

The rearrangement links TRBV29-1 to TRBJ2-1; tentative D call: TRBD2 (6 bases). From germline, CDR1 is SQVTM and CDR2 ANQGSEA. This CDR3 has 10 amino acids. V was clipped by 8 bases and J by 7 bases, with 9 bases between them. CDR3 residues: CSSGGNEQFF. CDR3 coding DNA: TGCAGCTCTGGGGGGAATGAGCAGTTCTTC.

The chain links TRBV12-5 to TRBJ2-5; D unresolved. Trimming took 4 bases from V and 7 from J, leaving 10 bases between them. CDR3 length equals 12 residues. Germline assignment: CDR1 LGHNT and CDR2 FRNRAP. The CDR3 sequence: CASGSPSGTQYF. CDR3 bases: TGTGCTAGTGGTTCCCCCTCGGGGACCCAGTACTTC.

The J gene is TRBJ1-5, the V gene TRBV6-5, with 7 bases that match TRBD1. Trimming removed 7 bases from V and 2 bases from J; junction bases left unmatched: 2. The CDR3 is 13 residues long. Looked up from germline, CDR1 is MNHEY and CDR2 is SVGAGI. DNA of the CDR3: TGTGCCAGCATTGGACAGGGCAATCAGCCCCAGCATTTT. Protein sequence: CASIGQGNQPQHF.

This clone came up a few times. The V call is TRBV7-9, the J call TRBJ2-5, with D perhaps TRBD2 (5 bases). The CDR3 consists of 14 residues. Per the germline V gene, CDR1 is SEHNR and CDR2 is FQNEAQ (reference sequence). V shed 5 bases and J shed 2 bases, with 12 bases lying between them. CDR3 in DNA: TGTGCCAGCAGCGACGCAAGGGAGCAAGAGACCCAGTACTTC. It codes for CASSDAREQETQYF.